Listed here are 7 T cell receptor beta chains from one sample, sequenced in a study of T cells in Graves' hyperthyroidism and ophthalmopathy. The investigators amplified TCR beta CDR3 regions from RNA transcripts. In the first-round RT-PCR of the TCR CDR3, the HTBI primer set was used. TCRdb used MiXCR to reprocess the multiplex PCR reads, holding one entry per CDR3 protein. Altogether around 430,000 distinct CDR3 sequences are present, approximately 15% being singletons, with the ten largest covering 32%. The material sequenced was blood. These receptors came from a woman aged 25 to 45 with Graves' hyperthyroidism.

By share, this clonotype counts as medium-sized. The chain combines TRBV28 with TRBJ2-1, with 9 bases matching TRBD2. Germline values: CDR1 MDHEN, CDR2 SYDVKM. V shed 6 bases and J 0 bases; nucleotides not matched to a gene: 3. The CDR3 consists of 15 residues. CDR3 DNA: TGTGCCAGCAGGGGAGCGGGAGGCTCCTACAATGAGCAGTTCTTC. The encoded protein is CASRGAGGSYNEQFF.

There are many counts of this clonotype. The chain combines TRBV3-1 with TRBJ1-1; D not resolved. The CDR3 totals 16 residues. Per the germline V gene, CDR1 is LGHDT and CDR2 is YNNKEL (reference sequence). V lost 0 bases and J 1 base, leaving 12 bases between the germline ends. The CDR3: CASSQEGPRPNTEAFF. Here the CDR3 DNA reads TGTGCCAGCAGCCAAGAAGGGCCGCGACCGAACACTGAAGCTTTCTTT.

The table lists this clonotype with a few counts. This chain joins TRBV11-2 and TRBJ2-3, with 15 bases aligning to TRBD2. The CDR3 totals 16 residues. Losses at the gene ends were 5 bases for V and 4 bases for J; bases not matched to a gene: 4. Germline V CDR1 and CDR2: SGHAT, FQNNGV. CDR3 protein: CASSTRTSGGADTQYF. Written as DNA, the CDR3 is TGTGCCAGCAGCACCCGGACTAGCGGGGGGGCAGATACGCAGTATTTT.

In this sample, this clonotype turned up a few times. V gene TRBV6-4 combines with J gene TRBJ2-7; a possible D gene is TRBD1 (5 bases). CDR3 length: 12 amino acids. Germline lookup yields CDR1 MRHNA and CDR2 SNTAGT. V was pared by 6 bases and J by 6 bases, with 12 bases between. The CDR3 loop is CASSLQGSEQYF. CDR3 coding DNA: TGTGCCAGCAGCCTTCAGGGTTCCGAGCAGTACTTC.

The chain joins TRBV7-3 to TRBJ2-3; D gene ambiguous. Germline V gives CDR1 SGHTA, CDR2 FQGTGA. Trimming removed 1 base from V and 5 bases from J, with 13 bases in between. The CDR3 has 15 amino acids. DNA of the CDR3: TGTGCCAGCAGCTTAATGGGCCCCGGCGGAGATACGCAGTATTTT. It codes for CASSLMGPGGDTQYF.

Regarding this clonotype: With a much larger clone just one base away, this may be a read error. The rearrangement joins TRBV29-1 to TRBJ1-2, with D possibly matching TRBD1 (6 bases). This CDR3 is 14 amino acids long. Germline CDR1 SQVTM, CDR2 ANQGSEA. V lost 4 bases to trimming and J lost 7 bases, with 19 bases between them. CDR3 protein: CSVGSTGPHCGYTF. DNA for the CDR3: TGCAGCGTTGGCAGTACAGGGCCTCACTGTGGCTACACCTTC.

This clonotype showed up just once. The chain joins TRBV9 to TRBJ1-3; no clear D. This CDR3 is built from 15 residues. Germline V gene lookup returns CDR1 SGDLS and CDR2 YYNGEE. Trimming removed 2 bases from V and 0 bases from J, with 9 bases in between. CDR3 sequence: CASSVDLGSGNTIYF. The DNA for the CDR3 is TGTGCCAGCAGCGTTGACCTGGGCTCTGGAAACACCATATATTTT.